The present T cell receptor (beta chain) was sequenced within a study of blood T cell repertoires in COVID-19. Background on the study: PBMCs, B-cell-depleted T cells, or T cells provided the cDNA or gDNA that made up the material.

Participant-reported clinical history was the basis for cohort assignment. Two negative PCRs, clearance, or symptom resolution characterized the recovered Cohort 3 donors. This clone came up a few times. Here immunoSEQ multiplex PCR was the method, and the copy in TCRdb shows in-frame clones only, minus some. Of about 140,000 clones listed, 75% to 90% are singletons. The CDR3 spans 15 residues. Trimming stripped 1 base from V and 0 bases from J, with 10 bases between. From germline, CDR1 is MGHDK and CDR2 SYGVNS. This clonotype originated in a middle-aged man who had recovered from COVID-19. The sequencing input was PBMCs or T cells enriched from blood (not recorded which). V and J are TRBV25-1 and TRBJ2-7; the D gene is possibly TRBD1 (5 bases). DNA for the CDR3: TGTGCCAGCAGTGAATGGGGCGGAATCTCCTACGAGCAGTACTTC. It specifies CASSEWGGISYEQYF.